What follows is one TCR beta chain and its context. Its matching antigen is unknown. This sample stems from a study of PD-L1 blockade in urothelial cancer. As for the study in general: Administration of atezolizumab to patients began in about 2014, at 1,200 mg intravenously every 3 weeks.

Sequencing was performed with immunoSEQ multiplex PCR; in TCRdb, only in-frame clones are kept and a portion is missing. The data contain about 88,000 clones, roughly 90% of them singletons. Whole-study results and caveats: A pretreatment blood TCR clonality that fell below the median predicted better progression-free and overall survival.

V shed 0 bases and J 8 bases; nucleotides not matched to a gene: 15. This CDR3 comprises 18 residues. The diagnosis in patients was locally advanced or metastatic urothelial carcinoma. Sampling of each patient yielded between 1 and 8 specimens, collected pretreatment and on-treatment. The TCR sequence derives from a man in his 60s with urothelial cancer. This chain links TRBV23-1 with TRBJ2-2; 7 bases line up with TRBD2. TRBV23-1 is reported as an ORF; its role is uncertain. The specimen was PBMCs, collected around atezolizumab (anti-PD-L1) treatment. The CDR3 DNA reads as TGCGCCAGCAGTCAATCGGCCGGCGGGGAGGGTGGAGTGGGGGAGCTGTTTTTT. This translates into CASSQSAGGEGGVGELFF.